Listed below are T cell receptor beta chains from one sample, sequenced in a study of radiation and T cells in renal cell carcinoma. TCRdb's copy holds only in-frame clones and misses some; the assay was immunoSEQ multiplex PCR. Of about 130,000 clones listed, more than 75% are singletons. The specimen comprised blood, sampled from a patient whose treatment included radiotherapy and nephrectomy. These receptor sequences come from a woman in her 70s with renal cell carcinoma. Both conserved end residues are part of each CDR3. The D gene is left open where the match is weak. Rows give clone size only sometimes, using once, few, many, or a class for an expanded clone.

CDR3 DNA: TGTGCCAGCAGGACGGGACAAGATGGCTACACCTTC; CDR3 protein: CASRTGQDGYTF; J gene: TRBJ1-2; D gene: NA; V gene: TRBV6-6; clone size: NA
CDR3 DNA: TGCGCCAGCAGCTTGGGCCCTGTGGGCACTGGAAACACCATATATTTT; CDR3 protein: CASSLGPVGTGNTIYF; J gene: TRBJ1-3; D gene: NA; V gene: TRBV5-1; clone size: NA
CDR3 DNA: TGTGCCAGCAGTTCCTTACCCCGGACGGGCCTCTACTCCTACGAGCAGTACTTC; CDR3 protein: CASSSLPRTGLYSYEQYF; J gene: TRBJ2-7; D gene: NA; V gene: TRBV28; clone size: NA
CDR3 DNA: TGTGCCAGCAGCGGGGACAGGGCCGGGGTCTATGGCTACACCTTC; CDR3 protein: CASSGDRAGVYGYTF; J gene: TRBJ1-2; D gene: TRBD1; V gene: TRBV2; clone size: NA
CDR3 DNA: TGTGCCAGCAGTGACAGGGCTGGCCAGCCCCAGCATTTT; CDR3 protein: CASSDRAGQPQHF; J gene: TRBJ1-5; D gene: NA; V gene: TRBV2; clone size: few
CDR3 DNA: TGTGCCAGCACCGTACAGGGACTCTATGGCTACACCTTC; CDR3 protein: CASTVQGLYGYTF; J gene: TRBJ1-2; D gene: NA; V gene: TRBV5-4; clone size: NA
CDR3 DNA: TGTGCCAGCAGCTCCGCGGGGGGAGGATCACCCCTCCACTTT; CDR3 protein: CASSSAGGGSPLHF; J gene: TRBJ1-6; D gene: NA; V gene: TRBV14; clone size: NA
CDR3 DNA: TGTGCCAGCAGTTTACCGGGACAGGGCCAGCCCCAGCATTTT; CDR3 protein: CASSLPGQGQPQHF; J gene: TRBJ1-5; D gene: TRBD1; V gene: TRBV28; clone size: NA
CDR3 DNA: TGTGCCAGCAGTCTTGCCCCGGGACAGGGGCGAACCGGGGAGCTGTTTTTT; CDR3 protein: CASSLAPGQGRTGELFF; J gene: TRBJ2-2; D gene: TRBD1; V gene: TRBV6-4; clone size: NA
CDR3 DNA: TGTGCCAGCAGTGGTCTTCGGGCTGGGGCCAACGTCCTGACTTTC; CDR3 protein: CASSGLRAGANVLTF; J gene: TRBJ2-6; D gene: NA; V gene: TRBV2; clone size: NA
CDR3 DNA: TGTGCCAGTAGTATAGGTTCGGACAGGGGGAACTATGGCTACACCTTC; CDR3 protein: CASSIGSDRGNYGYTF; J gene: TRBJ1-2; D gene: TRBD1; V gene: TRBV19; clone size: NA
CDR3 DNA: TGTGCCAGCAGCCCATGGGGGCTTGGTGAAAAACTGTTTTTT; CDR3 protein: CASSPWGLGEKLFF; J gene: TRBJ1-4; D gene: NA; V gene: TRBV6-5; clone size: once
CDR3 DNA: TGTGCCAGCAGTCGCCCTCAGGAGCATGAAGCTTTCTTT; CDR3 protein: CASSRPQEHEAFF; J gene: TRBJ1-1; D gene: NA; V gene: TRBV2; clone size: NA
CDR3 DNA: TGTGCCAGCGGGGGAAGGACAGGCTACAATGAGCAGTTCTTC; CDR3 protein: CASGGRTGYNEQFF; J gene: TRBJ2-1; D gene: TRBD1; V gene: TRBV28; clone size: NA
CDR3 DNA: TGTGCCACCCGGGGAGACAATGAGCAGTTCTTC; CDR3 protein: CATRGDNEQFF; J gene: TRBJ2-1; D gene: NA; V gene: TRBV10-3; clone size: NA
CDR3 DNA: TGCGCCAGCAGCTTGGGGAACCCCACGTATTGGCAGTTCTTC; CDR3 protein: CASSLGNPTYWQFF; J gene: TRBJ2-1; D gene: NA; V gene: TRBV5-1; clone size: NA
CDR3 DNA: TGTGCCAGCAGGCGGGACAGGGGGCGATCCAATGAGCAGTTCTTC; CDR3 protein: CASRRDRGRSNEQFF; J gene: TRBJ2-1; D gene: TRBD1; V gene: TRBV7-2; clone size: NA
CDR3 DNA: TGCGCCAGCAGGGTTGAGGGGAGCACAGATACGCAGTATTTT; CDR3 protein: CASRVEGSTDTQYF; J gene: TRBJ2-3; D gene: NA; V gene: TRBV5-1; clone size: NA
CDR3 DNA: TGCGCCAGCAGCTTGGGGCGGGGGGGCCTTAACACAGATACGCAGTATTTT; CDR3 protein: CASSLGRGGLNTDTQYF; J gene: TRBJ2-3; D gene: TRBD2; V gene: TRBV5-1; clone size: NA
CDR3 DNA: TGTGCCAGCAGCCTTAAAGGGCCAGGGGCCACCATGAACACTGAAGCTTTCTTT; CDR3 protein: CASSLKGPGATMNTEAFF; J gene: TRBJ1-1; D gene: NA; V gene: TRBV7-2; clone size: NA